The subject of this entry is one T cell receptor beta chain. Sequencing was performed with immunoSEQ multiplex PCR; in TCRdb, only in-frame clones are kept and a portion is missing. The table has 170,000 or so clones, 85% to 95% seen once. These data belong to a study of control samples from healthy donors and cancer patients. This sequence originates from a woman aged 18 to 35 in good health. The sample taken for sequencing was blood.

The DNA for the CDR3 is TGTGCCAGCAGCTTCGGACTACCCCCTGCCCCCGGGGAGCTGTTTTTT. Translating it yields CASSFGLPPAPGELFF. J is TRBJ2-2 and V is TRBV6-2 or TRBV6-3; possibly TRBD2 for D (6 bases). The CDR3 is made up of 16 amino acids. V shed 6 bases and J shed 6 bases, with 20 bases lying between them. Germline values: CDR1 MNHEY, CDR2 SVGEGT.